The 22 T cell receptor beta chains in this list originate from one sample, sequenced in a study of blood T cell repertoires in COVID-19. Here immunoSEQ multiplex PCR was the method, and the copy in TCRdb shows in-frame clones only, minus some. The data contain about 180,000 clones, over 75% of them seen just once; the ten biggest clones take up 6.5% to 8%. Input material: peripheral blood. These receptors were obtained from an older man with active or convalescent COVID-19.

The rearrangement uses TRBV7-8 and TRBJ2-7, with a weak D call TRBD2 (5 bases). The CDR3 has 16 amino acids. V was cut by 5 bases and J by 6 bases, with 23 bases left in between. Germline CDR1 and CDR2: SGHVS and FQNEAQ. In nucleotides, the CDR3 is TGTGCCAGCAGCATGAACCCCCAGGTTTTTAGCGCCGAGCAGTACTTC. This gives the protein CASSMNPQVFSAEQYF.

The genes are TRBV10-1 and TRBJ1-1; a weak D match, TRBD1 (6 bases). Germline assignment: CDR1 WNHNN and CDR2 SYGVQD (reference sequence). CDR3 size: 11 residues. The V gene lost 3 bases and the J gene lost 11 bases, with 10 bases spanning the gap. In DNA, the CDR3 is TGCGCCAGCAGTGAAGCAGGGGTCGCTTTCTTT. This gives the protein CASSEAGVAFF.

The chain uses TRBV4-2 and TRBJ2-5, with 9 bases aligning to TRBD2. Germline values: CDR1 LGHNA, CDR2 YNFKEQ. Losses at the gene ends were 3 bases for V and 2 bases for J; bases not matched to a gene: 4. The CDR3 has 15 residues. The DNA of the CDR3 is TGTGCCAGCAGCCACCTAGCGGGAATTCAAGAGACCCAGTACTTC. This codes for CASSHLAGIQETQYF.

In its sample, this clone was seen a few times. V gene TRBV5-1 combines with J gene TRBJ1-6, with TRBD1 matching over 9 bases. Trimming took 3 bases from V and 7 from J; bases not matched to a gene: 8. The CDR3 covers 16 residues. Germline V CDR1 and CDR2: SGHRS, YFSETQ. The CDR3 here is CASSSNVGQGNSPLHF. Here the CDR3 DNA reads TGCGCCAGCAGCTCGAACGTTGGACAGGGGAATTCACCCCTCCACTTT.

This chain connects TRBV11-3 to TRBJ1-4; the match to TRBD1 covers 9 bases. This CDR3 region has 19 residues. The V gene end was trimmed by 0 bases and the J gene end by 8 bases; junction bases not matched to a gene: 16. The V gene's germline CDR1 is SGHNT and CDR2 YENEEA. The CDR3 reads CASSLEGTGTKGGREKLFF. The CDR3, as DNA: TGTGCCAGCAGCTTAGAGGGGACAGGGACCAAAGGAGGTAGGGAAAAACTGTTTTTT. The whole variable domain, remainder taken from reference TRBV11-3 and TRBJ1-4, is EAGVVQSPRYKIIEKKQPVAFWCNPISGHNTLYWYLQNLGQGPELLIRYENEEAVDDSQLPKDRFSAERLKGVDSTLKIQPAELGDSAVYLCASSLEGTGTKGGREKLFFGSGTQLSVL.

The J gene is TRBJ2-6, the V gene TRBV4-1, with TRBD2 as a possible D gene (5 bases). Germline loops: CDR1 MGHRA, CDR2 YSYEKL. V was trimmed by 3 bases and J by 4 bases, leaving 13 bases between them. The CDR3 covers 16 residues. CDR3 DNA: TGCGCCAGCAGCCACGGGGTGGGGTTAGGGGCCAACGTCCTGACTTTC. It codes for CASSHGVGLGANVLTF.

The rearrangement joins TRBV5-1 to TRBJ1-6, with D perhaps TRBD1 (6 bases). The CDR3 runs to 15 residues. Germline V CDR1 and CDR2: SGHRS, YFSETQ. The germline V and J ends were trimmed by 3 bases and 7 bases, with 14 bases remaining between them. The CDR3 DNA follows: TGCGCCAGCAGCTCCGGGACACAAGGAAATTCACCCCTCCACTTT. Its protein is CASSSGTQGNSPLHF.

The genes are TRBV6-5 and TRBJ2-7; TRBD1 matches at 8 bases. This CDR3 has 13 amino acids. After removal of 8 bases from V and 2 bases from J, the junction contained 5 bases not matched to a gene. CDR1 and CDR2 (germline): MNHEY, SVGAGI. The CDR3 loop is CASGGQVTYEQYF. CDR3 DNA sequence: TGTGCCAGCGGGGGACAGGTAACCTACGAGCAGTACTTC.

The CDR3 is CASSSPGREFYGYTF. The CDR3 coding sequence is TGTGCCAGCAGCTCCCCCGGTAGAGAGTTCTATGGCTACACCTTC. The rearrangement links TRBV7-2 to TRBJ1-2; D uncertain. Trimming removed 4 bases from V and 4 bases from J, with 16 bases in between. CDR3 length: 15 residues. Germline V gene data show CDR1 as SGHTA and CDR2 as FQGNSA. The complete variable domain, with remaining parts taken from reference TRBV7-2 and TRBJ1-2, reads GAGVSQSPSNKVTEKGKDVELRCDPISGHTALYWYRQSLGQGLEFLIYFQGNSAPDKSGLPSDRFSAERTGGSVSTLTIQRTQQEDSAVYLCASSSPGREFYGYTFGSGTRLTVV.

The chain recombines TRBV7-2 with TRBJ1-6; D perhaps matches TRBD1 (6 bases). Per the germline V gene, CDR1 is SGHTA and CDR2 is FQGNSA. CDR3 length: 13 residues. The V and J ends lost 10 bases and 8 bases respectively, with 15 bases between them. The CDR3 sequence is CATSQGFHSPLHF. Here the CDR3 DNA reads TGTGCCACCTCACAGGGTTTCCATTCACCCCTCCACTTT.

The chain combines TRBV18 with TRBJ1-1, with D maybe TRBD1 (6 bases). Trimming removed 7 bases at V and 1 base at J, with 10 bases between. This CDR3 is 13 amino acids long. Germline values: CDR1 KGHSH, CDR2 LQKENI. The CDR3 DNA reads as TGTGCCAGCTTAACGGACAGGAACACTGAAGCTTTCTTT. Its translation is CASLTDRNTEAFF.

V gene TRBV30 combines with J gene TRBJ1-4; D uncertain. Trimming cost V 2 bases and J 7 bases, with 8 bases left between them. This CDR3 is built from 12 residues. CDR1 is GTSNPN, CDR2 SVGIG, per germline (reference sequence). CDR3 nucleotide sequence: TGTGCCTGGAGTTTCCGGGGTGAAAAACTGTTTTTT. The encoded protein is CAWSFRGEKLFF.

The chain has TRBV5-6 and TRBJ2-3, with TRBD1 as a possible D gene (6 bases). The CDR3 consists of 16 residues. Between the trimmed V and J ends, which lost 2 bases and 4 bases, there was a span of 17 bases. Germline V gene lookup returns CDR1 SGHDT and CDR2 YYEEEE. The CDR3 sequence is CASSFSSGTRADTQYF. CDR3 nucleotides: TGTGCCAGCAGCTTTTCTTCAGGGACAAGGGCAGATACGCAGTATTTT.

CDR3 coding DNA: TGTGCCAGCCTCGCACGGGAATTTTTTAGAGGAGAGCAGTACTTC. Translated: CASLAREFFRGEQYF. The chain combines TRBV6-5 with TRBJ2-7; TRBD2 might be the D (5 bases). The CDR3 extends over 15 amino acids. With 8 bases removed from V and 7 bases from J, the gap between germline ends came to 24 bases. Germline V CDR1 and CDR2: MNHEY, SVGAGI.

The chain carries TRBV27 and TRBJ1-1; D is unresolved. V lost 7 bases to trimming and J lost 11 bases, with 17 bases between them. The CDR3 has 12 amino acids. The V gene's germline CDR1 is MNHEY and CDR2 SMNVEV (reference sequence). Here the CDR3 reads CASISPGMNAFF. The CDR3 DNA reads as TGTGCCAGCATCTCCCCGGGGATGAACGCTTTCTTT.

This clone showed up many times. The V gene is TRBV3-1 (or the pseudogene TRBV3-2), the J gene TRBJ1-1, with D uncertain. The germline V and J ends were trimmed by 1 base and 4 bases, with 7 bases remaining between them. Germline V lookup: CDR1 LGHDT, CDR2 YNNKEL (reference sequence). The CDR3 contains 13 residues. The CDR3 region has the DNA TGTGCCAGCAGCCAAGCGGAGTCCACTGAAGCTTTCTTT. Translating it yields CASSQAESTEAFF.

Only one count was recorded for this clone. CDR3 residues: CASSEFQGLINEQFF. CDR3 DNA sequence: TGTGCCAGCAGTGAGTTTCAGGGGCTAATAAATGAGCAGTTCTTC. The rearrangement joins TRBV2 to TRBJ2-1; a possible D gene is TRBD1 (6 bases). Trimming pared 3 bases from V and 7 bases from J, leaving 16 bases between. This CDR3 contains 15 residues. The germline gives CDR1 SNHLY, CDR2 FYNNEI.

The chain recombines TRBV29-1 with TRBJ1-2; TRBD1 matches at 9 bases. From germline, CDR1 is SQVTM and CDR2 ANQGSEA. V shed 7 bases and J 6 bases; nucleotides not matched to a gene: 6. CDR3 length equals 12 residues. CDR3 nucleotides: TGCAGCGCCGAGCGGACAGGGGATGGCTACACCTTC. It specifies CSAERTGDGYTF.

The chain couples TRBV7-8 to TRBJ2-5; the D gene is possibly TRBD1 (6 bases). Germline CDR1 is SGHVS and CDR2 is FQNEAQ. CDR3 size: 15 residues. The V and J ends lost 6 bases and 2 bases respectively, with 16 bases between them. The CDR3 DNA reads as TGTGCCAGCAGGTCCCGGACAGTTACTCAAGAGACCCAGTACTTC. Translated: CASRSRTVTQETQYF. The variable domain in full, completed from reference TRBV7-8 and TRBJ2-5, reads GAGVSQSPRYKVAKRGQDVALRCDPISGHVSLFWYQQALGQGPEFLTYFQNEAQLDKSGLPSDRFFAERPEGSVSTLKIQRTQQEDSAVYLCASRSRTVTQETQYFGPGTRLLVL.

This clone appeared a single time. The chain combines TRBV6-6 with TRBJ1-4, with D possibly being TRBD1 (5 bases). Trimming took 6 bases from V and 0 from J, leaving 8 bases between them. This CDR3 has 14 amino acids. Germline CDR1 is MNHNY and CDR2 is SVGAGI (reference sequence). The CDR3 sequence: CASRQTATNEKLFF. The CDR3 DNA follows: TGTGCCAGCAGACAGACAGCAACTAATGAAAAACTGTTTTTT.

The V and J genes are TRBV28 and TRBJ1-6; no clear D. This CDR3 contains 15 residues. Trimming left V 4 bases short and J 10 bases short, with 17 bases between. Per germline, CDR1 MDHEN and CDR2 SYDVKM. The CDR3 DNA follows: TGTGCCAGCAGTTCGGGAACGGCAAGGTTATCACCCCTCCACTTT. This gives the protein CASSSGTARLSPLHF.

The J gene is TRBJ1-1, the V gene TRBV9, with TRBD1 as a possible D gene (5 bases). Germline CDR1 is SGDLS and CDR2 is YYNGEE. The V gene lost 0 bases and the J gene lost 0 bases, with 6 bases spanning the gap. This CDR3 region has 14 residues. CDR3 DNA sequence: TGTGCCAGCAGCGTAGCAGGGTTGAACACTGAAGCTTTCTTT. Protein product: CASSVAGLNTEAFF.